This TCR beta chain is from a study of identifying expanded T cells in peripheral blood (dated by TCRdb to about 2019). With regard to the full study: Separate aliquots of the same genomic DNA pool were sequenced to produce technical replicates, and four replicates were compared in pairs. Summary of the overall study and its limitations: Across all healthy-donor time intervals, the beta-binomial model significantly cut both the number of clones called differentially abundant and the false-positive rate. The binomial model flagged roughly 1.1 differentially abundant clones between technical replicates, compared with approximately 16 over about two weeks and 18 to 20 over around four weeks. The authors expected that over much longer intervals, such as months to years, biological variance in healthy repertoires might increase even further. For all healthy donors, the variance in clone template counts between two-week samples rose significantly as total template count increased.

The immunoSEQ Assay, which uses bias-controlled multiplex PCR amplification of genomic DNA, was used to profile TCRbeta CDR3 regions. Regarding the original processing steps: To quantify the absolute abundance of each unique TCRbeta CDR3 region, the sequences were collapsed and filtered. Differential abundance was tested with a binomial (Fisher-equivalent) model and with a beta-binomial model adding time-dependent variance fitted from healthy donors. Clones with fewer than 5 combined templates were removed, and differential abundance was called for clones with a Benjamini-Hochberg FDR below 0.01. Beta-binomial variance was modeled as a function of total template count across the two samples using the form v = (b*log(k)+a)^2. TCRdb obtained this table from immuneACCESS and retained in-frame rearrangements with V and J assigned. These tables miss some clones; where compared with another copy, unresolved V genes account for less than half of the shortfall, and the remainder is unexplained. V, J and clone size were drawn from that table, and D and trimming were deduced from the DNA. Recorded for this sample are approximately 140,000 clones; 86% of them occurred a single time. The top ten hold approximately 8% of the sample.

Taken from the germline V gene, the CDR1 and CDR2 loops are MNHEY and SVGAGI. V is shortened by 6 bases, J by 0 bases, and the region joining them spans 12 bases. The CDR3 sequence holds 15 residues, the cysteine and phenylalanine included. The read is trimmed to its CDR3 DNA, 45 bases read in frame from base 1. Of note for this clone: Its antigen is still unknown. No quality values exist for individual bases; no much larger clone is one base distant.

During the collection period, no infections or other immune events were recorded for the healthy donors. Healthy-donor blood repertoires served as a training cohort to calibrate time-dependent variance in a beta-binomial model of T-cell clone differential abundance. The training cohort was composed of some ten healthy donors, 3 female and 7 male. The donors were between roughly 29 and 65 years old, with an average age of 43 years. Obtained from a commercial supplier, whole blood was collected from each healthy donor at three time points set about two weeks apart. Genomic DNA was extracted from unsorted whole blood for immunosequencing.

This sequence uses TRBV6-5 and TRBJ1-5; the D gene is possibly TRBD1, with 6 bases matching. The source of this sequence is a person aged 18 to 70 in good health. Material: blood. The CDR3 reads CASSPDRNSNQPQHF. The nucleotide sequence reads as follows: TGTGCCAGCAGCCCGGACAGAAATAGCAATCAGCCCCAGCATTTT.